This TCR beta chain came from a study of cytomegalovirus exposure and HLA in healthy donors. Study-level information: The same platform as the 650 to 700 first-cohort repertoires was used for the 95 to 150 validation repertoires, a later analysis reported.

With regard to this clone: What it binds is not known.

Points from the study as a whole: One later analysis, an examination of the 100 to 150 validation repertoires, found that first-cohort TCR clusters tended to co-occur in them. Many donors carried some public TCRs, although rarity characterized most TCR sequences.

This CDR3 has 17 residues. The germline CDR1 and CDR2 sequences are SGHRS and YFSETQ. J gave up 3 bases and V 5 bases, and 11 bases lay outside the gene matches. Some clones are missing from TCRdb's copy, which holds only in-frame ones; the method was immunoSEQ multiplex PCR. The table shows about 200,000 clones, with roughly 82% occurring only once. Sequenced material: PBMCs. This TCR came from a woman aged 25 to 39 in good health and CMV-seropositive. The chain links TRBV5-1 to TRBJ2-3; 11 bases fit TRBD2. This CDR3 is CASRNRATSGATDTQYF. The DNA for the CDR3 is TGCGCCAGCAGAAATCGCGCGACTAGCGGGGCGACAGATACGCAGTATTTT.